Presented here are 3 T cell receptor beta chains from one specimen sequenced in a study of CD8 T cells in ankylosing spondylitis. TCRdb re-analysed the 5' RACE reads in MiXCR, keeping a single row per CDR3 protein. The sample has 180,000 or so distinct CDR3 sequences, approximately 10% seen once; the top ten hold roughly 29%. Specimen: blood, either unsorted or a sorted T cell fraction (not recorded which). The receptors come from a male donor with ankylosing spondylitis or in good health (not recorded which).

In this sample, this clonotype turned up many times. The J gene is TRBJ2-5, the V gene TRBV5-1; the match to TRBD2 covers 10 bases. V gave up 1 base and J gave up 5 bases; unmatched junction bases: 11. The CDR3 runs 17 residues. CDR1 SGHRS and CDR2 YFSETQ come from the germline V gene. The CDR3 DNA is TGCGCCAGCAGCTTGACGGGGCAGCGGGAGGGCCGGGAGACCCAGTACTTC. It codes for CASSLTGQREGRETQYF.

This clonotype has ten or more counts. CDR3 DNA sequence: TGCGCCAGCAGATCAGGTGGAGGCCTACGGCCCACAGATACGCAGTATTTT. Amino acids: CASRSGGGLRPTDTQYF. V is TRBV5-1 and J is TRBJ2-3, with D possibly TRBD2 on 5 matching bases. The ends were cut back, 5 bases at V and 2 bases at J, with 21 bases in the middle. CDR1 is SGHRS and CDR2 is YFSETQ in the germline V gene. There are 17 residues in the CDR3. Variable domain in full (rest from reference TRBV5-1 and TRBJ2-3): KAGVTQTPRYLIKTRGQQVTLSCSPISGHRSVSWYQQTPGQGLQFLFEYFSETQRNKGNFPGRFSGRQFSNSRSEMNVSTLELGDSALYLCASRSGGGLRPTDTQYFGPGTRLTVL.

This clonotype was picked up a small number of times. The chain uses TRBV4-3 and TRBJ2-3; 10 nucleotides line up with TRBD1. J was trimmed by 1 base and V by 0 bases; bases with no gene match: 1. This CDR3 region has 16 residues. Germline lookup yields CDR1 LGHNA and CDR2 YSLEER. The CDR3 nucleotides read TGCGCCAGCAGCCAAGAGGGGACAGGGGGCACAGATACGCAGTATTTT. Protein product: CASSQEGTGGTDTQYF.